This T cell receptor (beta chain) is from a study of control samples from healthy donors and cancer patients. There are 13 residues in the CDR3. Trimming stripped 6 bases from V and 10 bases from J, with 16 bases between. Germline-derived CDR1 and CDR2 are MNHEY and SVGEGT. The table came from immunoSEQ multiplex PCR; TCRdb's copy has only in-frame clones and leaves some out. This sample has 170,000 or so clones, with 90% to 95% found just once. Material for sequencing was blood. The sequence derives from a woman in her late teens or twenties in good health. The genes are TRBV6-2 or TRBV6-3 and TRBJ1-5, with D perhaps matching TRBD1 (5 bases). The CDR3 region is CASSRDGIRPQHF. The CDR3 region has the DNA TGTGCCAGCAGCCGGGACGGAATTAGACCCCAGCATTTT.